This TCR beta chain was obtained from a study of esophageal squamous cell carcinoma under preoperative chemotherapy. This clonotype was counted between two and nine times. Time point specified: before preoperative PTX-NDP chemotherapy. TCRdb itself ran the PCR reads through MiXCR, one entry per CDR3 protein. The sample yields fewer than 40,000 distinct CDR3 sequences, 45% to 55% seen once. Germline CDR1 LNHDA, CDR2 SQIVND (reference sequence). Trimming took 2 bases from V and 5 from J; bases not matched to a gene: 8. This CDR3 has 15 residues. Sample collection occurred from a patient given preoperative chemotherapy. The source is a human donor with esophageal squamous cell carcinoma. The donor label of this sample is uncertain. V usage is TRBV19 and J usage is TRBJ1-1; 7 positions agree with TRBD1. In DNA, the CDR3 is TGTGCCAGTAGTATACGGTTACAGGGGTTTACTGAAGCTTTCTTT. Protein product: CASSIRLQGFTEAFF.